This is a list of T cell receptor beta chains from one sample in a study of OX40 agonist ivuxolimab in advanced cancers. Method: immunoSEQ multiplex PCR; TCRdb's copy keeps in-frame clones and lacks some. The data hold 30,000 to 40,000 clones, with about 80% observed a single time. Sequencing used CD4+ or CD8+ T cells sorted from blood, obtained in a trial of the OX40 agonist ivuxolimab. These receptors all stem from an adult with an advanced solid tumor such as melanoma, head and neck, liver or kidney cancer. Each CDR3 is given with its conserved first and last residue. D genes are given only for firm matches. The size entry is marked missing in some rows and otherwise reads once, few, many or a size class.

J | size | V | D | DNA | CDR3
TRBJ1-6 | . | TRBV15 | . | TGTGCCACCAGCAGAGATAACGACCTGAATTCACCCCTCCACTTT | CATSRDNDLNSPLHF
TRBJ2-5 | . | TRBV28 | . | TGTGCCAGCAGTCAACCCTACAGGAGGGGTGGACAAGAGACCCAGTACTTC | CASSQPYRRGGQETQYF
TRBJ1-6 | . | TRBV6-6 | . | TGTGCCAGCAGTCGCCAGGGATCCTATAATTCACCCCTCCACTTT | CASSRQGSYNSPLHF
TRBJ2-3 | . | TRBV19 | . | TGTGCCAGTAGTATCTCAGGGAGAGCGCAGTATTTT | CASSISGRAQYF
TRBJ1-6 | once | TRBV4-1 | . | TGCGCCAGCAGCCTCTCCGCCTCGCCCCAAGGAGAAAATTCACCCCTCCACTTT | CASSLSASPQGENSPLHF
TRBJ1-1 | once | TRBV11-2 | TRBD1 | TGTGCCAGCAGCCTGGGGGACAGGGCTACAGAAGCTTTCTTT | CASSLGDRATEAFF
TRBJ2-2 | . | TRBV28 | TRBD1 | TGTGCCAGCAGTTCCCTTGGGACAGGGGTTGACACCGGGGAGCTGTTTTTT | CASSSLGTGVDTGELFF
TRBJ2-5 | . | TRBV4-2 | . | TGTGCCAGCAGCCAAGAGGGCTGGGAGACCCAGTACTTC | CASSQEGWETQYF
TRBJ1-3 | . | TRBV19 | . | TGTGCCAGTAGTGGGCCGGGGGCGCAGAGCTCTGGAAACACCATATATTTT | CASSGPGAQSSGNTIYF
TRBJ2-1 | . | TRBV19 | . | TGTGCCAGTACCTATTGGGGGGGCTCTATGAATGAGCAGTTCTTC | CASTYWGGSMNEQFF
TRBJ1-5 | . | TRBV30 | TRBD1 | TGTGCCTGGAGTAAGGGGGCAGGGCAGAGTCAGCCCCAGCATTTT | CAWSKGAGQSQPQHF
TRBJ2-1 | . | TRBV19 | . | TGTGCCAGTAGTATAGAGGAGGGGGCGGCCCACAATGAGCAGTTCTTC | CASSIEEGAAHNEQFF
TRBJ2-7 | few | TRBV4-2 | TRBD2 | TGTGCCAGCAGCCAAGAGGTGGGAGAAGGCGGGGGTCCTCCCTACGAGCAGTACTTC | CASSQEVGEGGGPPYEQYF
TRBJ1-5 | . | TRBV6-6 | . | TGTGCCAGCAGTTTCAGACAGTCCAATCAGCCCCAGCATTTT | CASSFRQSNQPQHF
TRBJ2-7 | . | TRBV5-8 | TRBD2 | TGTGCCAGCAGCATCAATAGCGGGGGCTCCTACGAGCAGTACTTC | CASSINSGGSYEQYF
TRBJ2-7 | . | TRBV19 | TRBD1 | TGTGCCACCGAACCGGGACAGGGGGCAGGCGAGCAGTACTTC | CATEPGQGAGEQYF
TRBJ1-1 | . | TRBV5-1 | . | TGCGCCAGCAGCTTAGGGAGTGGGGGTGTGAACACTGAAGCTTTCTTT | CASSLGSGGVNTEAFF
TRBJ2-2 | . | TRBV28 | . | TGTGCCAGCAGTCCATTGGGCCCGAGCGGGGAGCTGTTTTTT | CASSPLGPSGELFF
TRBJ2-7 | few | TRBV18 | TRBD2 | TGTGCCAGCTCCCCCGCGGGAGGACTTTACGAGCAGTACTTC | CASSPAGGLYEQYF
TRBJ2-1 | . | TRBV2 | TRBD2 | TGTGCCAGCAGCCGGACTAGCGGGGTCGGGAATGAGCAGTTCTTC | CASSRTSGVGNEQFF
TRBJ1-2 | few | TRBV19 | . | TGTGCCAGTAGTGCTCGGATGGGCTATGGCTACACCTTC | CASSARMGYGYTF
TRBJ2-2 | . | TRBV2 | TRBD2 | TGTGCCAGCAGACCTACTAGCGGGAGGTGGACCGGGGAGCTGTTTTTT | CASRPTSGRWTGELFF
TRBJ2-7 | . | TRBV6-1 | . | TGTGCCAGCAGGGTAGGGAAGGAGCAGTACTTC | CASRVGKEQYF